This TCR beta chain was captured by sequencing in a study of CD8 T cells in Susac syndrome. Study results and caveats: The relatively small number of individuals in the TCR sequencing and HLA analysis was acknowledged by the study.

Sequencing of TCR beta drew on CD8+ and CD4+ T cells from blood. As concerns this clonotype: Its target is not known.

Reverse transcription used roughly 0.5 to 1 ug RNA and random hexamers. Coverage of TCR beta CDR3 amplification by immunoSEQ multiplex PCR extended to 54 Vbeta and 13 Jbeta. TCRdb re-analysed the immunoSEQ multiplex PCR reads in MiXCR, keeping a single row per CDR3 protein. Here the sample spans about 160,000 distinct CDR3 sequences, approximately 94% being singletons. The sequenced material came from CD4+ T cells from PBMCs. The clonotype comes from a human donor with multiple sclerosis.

The CDR3 sequence: CSFRKREDFTDTQYF. The DNA of the CDR3 is TGCAGCTTCCGAAAGCGGGAGGACTTCACAGATACGCAGTATTTT. The chain recombines TRBV29-1 with TRBJ2-3; TRBD2 matches at 9 bases. V trimming: 8 bases; J trimming: 2 bases; junction bases outside the gene matches: 11. There are 15 residues in the CDR3. CDR1 and CDR2 (germline): SQVTM, ANQGSEA.